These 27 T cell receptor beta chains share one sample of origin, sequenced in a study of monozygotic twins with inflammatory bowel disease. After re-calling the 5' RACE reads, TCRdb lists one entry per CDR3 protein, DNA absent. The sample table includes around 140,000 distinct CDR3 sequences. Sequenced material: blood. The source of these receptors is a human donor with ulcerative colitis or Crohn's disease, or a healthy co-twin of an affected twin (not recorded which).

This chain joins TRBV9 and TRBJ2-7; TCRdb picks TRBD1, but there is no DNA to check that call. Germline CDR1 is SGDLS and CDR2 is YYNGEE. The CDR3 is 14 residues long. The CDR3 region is CASSGPGRRYEQYF. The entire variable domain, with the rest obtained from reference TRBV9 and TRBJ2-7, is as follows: DSGVTQTPKHLITATGQRVTLRCSPRSGDLSVYWYQQSLDQGLQFLIQYYNGEERAKGNILERFSAQQFPDLHSELNLSSLELGDSALYFCASSGPGRRYEQYFGPGTRLTVT.

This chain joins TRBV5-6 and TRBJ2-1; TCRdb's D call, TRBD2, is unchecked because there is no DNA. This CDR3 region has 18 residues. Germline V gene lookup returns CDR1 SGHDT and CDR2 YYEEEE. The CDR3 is CASSSGLAGGRLYNEQFF.

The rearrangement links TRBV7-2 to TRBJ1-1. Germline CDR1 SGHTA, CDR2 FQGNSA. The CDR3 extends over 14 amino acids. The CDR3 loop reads CASSLSIRNTEAFF.

This CDR3 is CASSPGWLAGAEETQYF. The J gene is TRBJ2-5, the V gene TRBV7-8; TCRdb's D call of TRBD2 is untestable without DNA. The germline V gene has CDR1 SGHVS and CDR2 FQNEAQ. The length of the CDR3 is 17 residues.

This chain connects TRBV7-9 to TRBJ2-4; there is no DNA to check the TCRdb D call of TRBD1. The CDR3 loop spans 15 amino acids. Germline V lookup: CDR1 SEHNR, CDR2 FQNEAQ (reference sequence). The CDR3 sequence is CASSPRDSTKNIQYF.

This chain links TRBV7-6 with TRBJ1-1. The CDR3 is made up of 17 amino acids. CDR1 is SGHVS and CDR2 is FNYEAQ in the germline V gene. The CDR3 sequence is CASSLAEDEGGRTEAFF. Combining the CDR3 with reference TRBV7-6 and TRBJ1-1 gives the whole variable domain GAGVSQSPRYKVTKRGQDVALRCDPISGHVSLYWYRQALGQGPEFLTYFNYEAQQDKSGLPNDRFSAERPEGSISTLTIQRTEQRDSAMYRCASSLAEDEGGRTEAFFGQGTRLTVV.

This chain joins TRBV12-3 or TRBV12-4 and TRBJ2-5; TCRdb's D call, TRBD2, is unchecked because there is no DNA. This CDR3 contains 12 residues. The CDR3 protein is CASSTSVETQYF.

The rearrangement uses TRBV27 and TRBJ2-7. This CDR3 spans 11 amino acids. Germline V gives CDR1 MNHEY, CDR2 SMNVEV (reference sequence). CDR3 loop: CASSFGSEQYF.

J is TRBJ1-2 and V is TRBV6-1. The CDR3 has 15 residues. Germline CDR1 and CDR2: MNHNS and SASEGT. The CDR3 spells CASSEAHGEIYGYTF.

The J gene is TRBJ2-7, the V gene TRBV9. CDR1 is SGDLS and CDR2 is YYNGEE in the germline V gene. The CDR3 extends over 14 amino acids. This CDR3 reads CASSEDLDLYEQYF.

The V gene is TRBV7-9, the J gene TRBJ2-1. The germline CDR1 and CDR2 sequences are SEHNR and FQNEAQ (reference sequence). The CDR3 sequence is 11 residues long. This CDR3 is CASSPRTLQFF.

The CDR3 sequence: CASSRLWTSGGQTQYF. The V call is TRBV12-3 or TRBV12-4, the J call TRBJ2-3; TCRdb returns TRBD2, unconfirmable since there is no DNA. CDR3 length: 16 residues.

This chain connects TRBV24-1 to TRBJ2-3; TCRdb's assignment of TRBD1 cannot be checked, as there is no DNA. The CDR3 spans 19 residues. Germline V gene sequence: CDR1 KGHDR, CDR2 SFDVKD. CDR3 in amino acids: CATSDPSPHLSGGPDTQYF.

This CDR3 reads CASSQTAYREGETQYF. V is TRBV11-1 and J is TRBJ2-5; TCRdb reports TRBD1, a call that lacks DNA to check it against. This CDR3 has 16 amino acids. The germline CDR1 and CDR2 sequences are SGHAT and FQDESV (reference sequence).

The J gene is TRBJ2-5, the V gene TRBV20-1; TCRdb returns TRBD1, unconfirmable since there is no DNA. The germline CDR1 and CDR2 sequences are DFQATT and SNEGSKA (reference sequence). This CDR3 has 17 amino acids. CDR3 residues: CSARDPSSGGLQETQYF.

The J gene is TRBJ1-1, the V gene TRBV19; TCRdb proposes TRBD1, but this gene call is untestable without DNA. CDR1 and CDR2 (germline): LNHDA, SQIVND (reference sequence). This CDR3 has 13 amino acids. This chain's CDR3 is CASSNRAGTEAFF.

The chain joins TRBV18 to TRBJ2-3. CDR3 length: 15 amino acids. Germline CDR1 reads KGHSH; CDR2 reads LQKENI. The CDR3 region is CASSPRGSTTDTQYF.

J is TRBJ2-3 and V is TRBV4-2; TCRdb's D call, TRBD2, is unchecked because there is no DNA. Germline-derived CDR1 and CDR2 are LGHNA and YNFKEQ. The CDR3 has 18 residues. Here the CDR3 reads CASSQEGGTSGFTDTQYF.

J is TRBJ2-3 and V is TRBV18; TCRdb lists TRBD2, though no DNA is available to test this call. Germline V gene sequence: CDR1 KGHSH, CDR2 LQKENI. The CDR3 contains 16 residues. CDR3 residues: CASSLALGGAEDTQYF. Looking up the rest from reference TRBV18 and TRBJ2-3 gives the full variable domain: NAGVMQNPRHLVRRRGQEARLRCSPMKGHSHVYWYRQLPEEGLKFMVYLQKENIIDESGMPKERFSAEFPKEGPSILRIQQVVRGDSAAYFCASSLALGGAEDTQYFGPGTRLTVL.

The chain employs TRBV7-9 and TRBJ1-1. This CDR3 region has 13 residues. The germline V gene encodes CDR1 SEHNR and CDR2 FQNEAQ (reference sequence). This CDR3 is CASSLRPNTEAFF. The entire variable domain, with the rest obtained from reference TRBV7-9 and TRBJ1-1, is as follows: DTGVSQNPRHKITKRGQNVTFRCDPISEHNRLYWYRQTLGQGPEFLTYFQNEAQLEKSRLLSDRFSAERPKGSFSTLEIQRTEQGDSAMYLCASSLRPNTEAFFGQGTRLTVV.

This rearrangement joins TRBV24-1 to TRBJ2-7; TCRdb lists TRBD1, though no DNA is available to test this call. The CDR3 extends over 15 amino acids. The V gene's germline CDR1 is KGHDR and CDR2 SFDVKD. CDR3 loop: CATSDPGQGDYEQYF.

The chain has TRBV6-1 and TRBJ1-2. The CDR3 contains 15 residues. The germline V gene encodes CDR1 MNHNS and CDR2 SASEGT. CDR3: CASSPPPPSNYGYTF.

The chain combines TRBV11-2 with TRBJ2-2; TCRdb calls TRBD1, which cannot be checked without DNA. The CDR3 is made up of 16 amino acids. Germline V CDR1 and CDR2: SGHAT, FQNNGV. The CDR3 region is CASSLGWGTNTGELFF. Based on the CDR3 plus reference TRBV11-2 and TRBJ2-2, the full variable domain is EAGVAQSPRYKIIEKRQSVAFWCNPISGHATLYWYQQILGQGPKLLIQFQNNGVVDDSQLPKDRFSAERLKGVDSTLKIQPAKLEDSAVYLCASSLGWGTNTGELFFGEGSRLTVL.

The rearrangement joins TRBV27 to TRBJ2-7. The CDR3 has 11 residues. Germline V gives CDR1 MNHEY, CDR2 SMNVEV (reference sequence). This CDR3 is CASTWGHEQYF.

The CDR3 sequence is CASSERGRNNEQFF. The chain has TRBV6-1 and TRBJ2-1; TCRdb reports TRBD1, a call that lacks DNA to check it against. The CDR3 loop spans 14 amino acids. In germline, CDR1 is MNHNS, CDR2 SASEGT.

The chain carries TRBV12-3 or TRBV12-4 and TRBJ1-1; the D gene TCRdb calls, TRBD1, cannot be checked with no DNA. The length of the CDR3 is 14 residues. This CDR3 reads CASSSTGVRTEAFF.

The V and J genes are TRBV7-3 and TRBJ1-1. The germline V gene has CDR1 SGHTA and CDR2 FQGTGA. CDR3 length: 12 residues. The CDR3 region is CASREENTEAFF.